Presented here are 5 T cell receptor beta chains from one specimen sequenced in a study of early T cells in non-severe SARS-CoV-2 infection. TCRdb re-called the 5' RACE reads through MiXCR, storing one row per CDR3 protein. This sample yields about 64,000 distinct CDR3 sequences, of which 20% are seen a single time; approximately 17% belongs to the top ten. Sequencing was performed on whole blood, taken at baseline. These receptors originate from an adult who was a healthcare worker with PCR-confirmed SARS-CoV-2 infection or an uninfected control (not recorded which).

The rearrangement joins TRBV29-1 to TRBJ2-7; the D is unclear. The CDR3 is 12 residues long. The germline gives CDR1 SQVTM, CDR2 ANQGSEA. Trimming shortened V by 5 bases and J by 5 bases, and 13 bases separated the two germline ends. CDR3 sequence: CSVFQPGDEQYF. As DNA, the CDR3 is TGCAGCGTTTTCCAGCCCGGCGACGAGCAGTACTTC.

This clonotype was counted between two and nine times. In DNA form, the CDR3 reads TGCGCCAGCAGCTTGGAAATGGCCCGGGAGCTGTTTTTT. It is translated as CASSLEMARELFF. The chain employs TRBV5-1 and TRBJ2-2; D gene uncertain. Trimming took off 0 bases at V and 9 bases at J, with 9 bases between the two ends. Germline CDR1 reads SGHRS; CDR2 reads YFSETQ. The CDR3 is made up of 13 amino acids.

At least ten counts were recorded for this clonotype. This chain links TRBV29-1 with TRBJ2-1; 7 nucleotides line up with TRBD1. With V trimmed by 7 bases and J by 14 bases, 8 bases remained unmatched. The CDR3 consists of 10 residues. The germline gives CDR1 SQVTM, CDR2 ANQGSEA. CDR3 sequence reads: CSAGEGAKFF. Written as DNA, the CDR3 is TGCAGCGCCGGCGAGGGGGCTAAGTTCTTC.

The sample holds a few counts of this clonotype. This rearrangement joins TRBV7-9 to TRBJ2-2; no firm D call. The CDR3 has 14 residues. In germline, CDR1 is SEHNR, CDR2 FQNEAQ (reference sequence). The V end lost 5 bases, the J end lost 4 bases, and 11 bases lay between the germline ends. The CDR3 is CASSPLTGTGELFF. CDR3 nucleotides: TGTGCCAGCAGCCCGTTGACGGGCACCGGGGAGCTGTTTTTT. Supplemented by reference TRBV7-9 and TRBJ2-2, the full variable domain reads DTGVSQNPRHKITKRGQNVTFRCDPISEHNRLYWYRQTLGQGPEFLTYFQNEAQLEKSRLLSDRFSAERPKGSFSTLEIQRTEQGDSAMYLCASSPLTGTGELFFGEGSRLTVL.

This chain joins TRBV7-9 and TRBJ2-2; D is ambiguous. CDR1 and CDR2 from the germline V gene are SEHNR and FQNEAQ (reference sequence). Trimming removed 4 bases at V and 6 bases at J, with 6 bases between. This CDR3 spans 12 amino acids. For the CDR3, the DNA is TGTGCCAGCAGCTCCACCCCCGGGGAGCTGTTTTTT. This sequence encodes CASSSTPGELFF.